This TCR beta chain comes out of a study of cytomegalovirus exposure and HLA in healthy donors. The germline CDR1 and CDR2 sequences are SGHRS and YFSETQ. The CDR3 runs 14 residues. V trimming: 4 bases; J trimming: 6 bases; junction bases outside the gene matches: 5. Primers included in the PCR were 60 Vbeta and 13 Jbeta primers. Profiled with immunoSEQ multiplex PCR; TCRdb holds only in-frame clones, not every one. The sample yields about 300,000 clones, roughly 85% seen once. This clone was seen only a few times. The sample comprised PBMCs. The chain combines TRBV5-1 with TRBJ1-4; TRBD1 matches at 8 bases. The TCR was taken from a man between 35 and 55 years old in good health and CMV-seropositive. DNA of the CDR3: TGCGCCAGCAGCCCAGGGGGCACGGATGAAAAACTGTTTTTT. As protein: CASSPGGTDEKLFF.